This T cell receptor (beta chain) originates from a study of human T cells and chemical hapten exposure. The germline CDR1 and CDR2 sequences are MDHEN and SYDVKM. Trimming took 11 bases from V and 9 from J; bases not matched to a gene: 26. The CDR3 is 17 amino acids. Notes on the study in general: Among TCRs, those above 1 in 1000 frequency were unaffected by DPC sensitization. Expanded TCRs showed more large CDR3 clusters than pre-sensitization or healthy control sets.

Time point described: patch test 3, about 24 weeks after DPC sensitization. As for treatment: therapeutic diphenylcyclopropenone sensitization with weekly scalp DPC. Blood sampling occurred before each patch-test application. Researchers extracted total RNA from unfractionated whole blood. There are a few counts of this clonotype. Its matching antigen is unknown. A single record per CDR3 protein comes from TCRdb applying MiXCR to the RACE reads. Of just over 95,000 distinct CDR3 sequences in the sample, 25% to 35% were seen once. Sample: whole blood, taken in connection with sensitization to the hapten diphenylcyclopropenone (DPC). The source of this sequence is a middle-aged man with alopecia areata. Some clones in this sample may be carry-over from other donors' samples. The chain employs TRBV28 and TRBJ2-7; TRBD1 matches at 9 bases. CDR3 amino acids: CAAEGRDRVRGGGRQYF. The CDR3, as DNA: TGTGCCGCAGAAGGTCGGGACAGGGTCAGGGGGGGGGGCAGGCAGTACTTC.